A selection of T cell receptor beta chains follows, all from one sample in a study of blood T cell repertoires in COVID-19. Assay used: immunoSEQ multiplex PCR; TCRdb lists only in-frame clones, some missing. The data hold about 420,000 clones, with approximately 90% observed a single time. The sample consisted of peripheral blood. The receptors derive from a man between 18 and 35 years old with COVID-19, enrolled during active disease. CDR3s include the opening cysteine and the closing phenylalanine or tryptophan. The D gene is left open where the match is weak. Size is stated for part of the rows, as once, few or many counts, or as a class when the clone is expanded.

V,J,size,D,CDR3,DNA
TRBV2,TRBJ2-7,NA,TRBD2,CASSGKTSGRSHEQYF,TGTGCCAGCAGCGGCAAAACTAGCGGGAGGTCCCACGAGCAGTACTTC
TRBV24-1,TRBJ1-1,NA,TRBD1,CATSAGQGPEAFF,TGTGCCACTTCAGCCGGACAGGGACCTGAAGCTTTCTTT
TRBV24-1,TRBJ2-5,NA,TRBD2,CATSDSGREGETQYF,TGTGCCACCAGTGACTCGGGACGGGAGGGGGAGACCCAGTACTTC
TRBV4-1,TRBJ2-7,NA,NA,CASSQVPVTSYEQYF,TGCGCCAGCAGCCAAGTCCCGGTTACCTCCTACGAGCAGTACTTC
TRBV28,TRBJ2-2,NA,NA,CASRGTPSTGELFF,TGTGCCAGCAGGGGGACTCCCTCCACCGGGGAGCTGTTTTTT
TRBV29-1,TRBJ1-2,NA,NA,CSAIWESIYGYTF,TGCAGTGCCATTTGGGAGTCTATCTATGGCTACACCTTC
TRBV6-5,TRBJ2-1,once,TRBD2,CASSYWASGGNNEQFF,TGTGCCAGCAGTTACTGGGCTAGCGGGGGGAATAATGAGCAGTTCTTC
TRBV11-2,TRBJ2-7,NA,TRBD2,CASSFGLVGEQYF,TGTGCCAGCAGCTTCGGACTAGTAGGAGAGCAGTACTTC
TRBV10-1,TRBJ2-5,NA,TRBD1,CASSDRQGSRETQYF,TGCGCCAGCAGTGACCGACAGGGGTCCAGAGAGACCCAGTACTTC
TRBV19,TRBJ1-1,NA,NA,CATRTGMNTEAFF,TGTGCCACCAGGACTGGCATGAACACTGAAGCTTTCTTT
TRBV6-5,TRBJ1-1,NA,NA,CASTDGSYTEAFF,TGTGCCAGCACCGACGGTAGCTACACTGAAGCTTTCTTT
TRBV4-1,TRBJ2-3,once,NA,CASSQAPSGDTQYF,TGCGCCAGCAGCCAGGCTCCCAGCGGGGATACGCAGTATTTT
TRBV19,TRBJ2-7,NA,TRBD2,CASSSTSGSQYF,TGTGCCAGTAGTTCCACTAGCGGGAGCCAGTACTTC
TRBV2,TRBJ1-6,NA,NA,CASIIQVNSPLHF,TGTGCCAGCATCATTCAGGTGAATTCACCCCTCCACTTT
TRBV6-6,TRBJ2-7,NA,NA,CASSYAGTHAYEQYF,TGTGCCAGCAGTTACGCCGGGACACATGCCTACGAGCAGTACTTC
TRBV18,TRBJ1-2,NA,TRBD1,CASSLDRGTNYGYTF,TGTGCCAGCTCACTGGACAGGGGTACAAACTATGGCTACACCTTC
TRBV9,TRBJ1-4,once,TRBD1,CASSVGTERKLFF,TGTGCCAGCAGCGTTGGGACAGAGAGGAAACTGTTTTTT
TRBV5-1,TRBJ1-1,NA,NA,CASSIQGLNTEAFF,TGCGCCAGCAGCATACAGGGCCTGAACACTGAAGCTTTCTTT
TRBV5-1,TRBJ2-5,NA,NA,CASSSTYYQETQYF,TGCGCCAGCAGCTCCACTTACTACCAAGAGACCCAGTACTTC
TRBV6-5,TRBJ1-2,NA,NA,CASSYTQGNYGYTF,TGTGCCAGCAGTTACACGCAGGGTAACTATGGCTACACCTTC
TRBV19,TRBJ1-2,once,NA,CASWGGAKGYTF,TGTGCCAGTTGGGGGGGCGCGAAAGGCTACACCTTC
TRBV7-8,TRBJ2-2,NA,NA,CASSLRQGNTGELFF,TGTGCCAGCAGCTTAAGGCAGGGGAACACCGGGGAGCTGTTTTTT
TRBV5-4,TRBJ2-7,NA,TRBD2,CASSSSRGSSYEQYF,TGTGCCAGCAGCTCAAGTCGCGGGAGCTCCTACGAGCAGTACTTC
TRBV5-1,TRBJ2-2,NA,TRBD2,CASSTGLAGSNTGELFF,TGCGCCAGCAGCACGGGACTAGCGGGGTCGAACACCGGGGAGCTGTTTTTT
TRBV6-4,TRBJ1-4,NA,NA,CASSHSINHEKLFF,TGTGCCAGCAGTCATAGTATAAACCATGAAAAACTGTTTTTT
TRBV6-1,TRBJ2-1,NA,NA,CASSETRAYNEQFF,TGTGCCAGCAGTGAAACCAGGGCCTACAATGAGCAGTTCTTC
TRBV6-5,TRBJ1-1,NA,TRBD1,CASRPGQKNTEAFF,TGTGCCAGCAGGCCGGGACAGAAGAACACTGAAGCTTTCTTT
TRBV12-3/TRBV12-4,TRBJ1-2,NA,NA,CASTRGSGYTF,TGTGCCAGCACCAGGGGTTCGGGCTACACCTTC
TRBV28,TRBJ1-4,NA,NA,CASRPGGEKLFF,TGTGCCAGCAGGCCCGGAGGTGAAAAACTGTTTTTT
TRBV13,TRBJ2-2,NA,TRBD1,CASSFRTGVTGELFF,TGTGCCAGCAGCTTCCGGACAGGGGTGACCGGGGAGCTGTTTTTT
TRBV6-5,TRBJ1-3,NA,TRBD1,CASRTGTAGNTIYF,TGTGCCAGCAGAACCGGGACAGCCGGAAACACCATATATTTT